This TCR beta chain stems from a study of T cell responses to AZD1222 COVID-19 vaccine. Repertoires were generated with immunoSEQ multiplex PCR, while TCRdb's copy carries only in-frame clones and drops some. The repertoire holds 95,000 or so clones, with about 89% as singletons. This CDR3 comprises 16 residues. Germline-derived CDR1 and CDR2 are MNHNS and SASEGT. Trimming took off 3 bases at V and 0 bases at J, with 9 bases between the two ends. The source of this sequence is an adult in good health. The sequences come from peripheral blood, collected on day 0 of AZD1222 vaccination. This sequence joins TRBV6-1 and TRBJ2-6, with D unclear. The CDR3 DNA is TGTGCCAGCAGTGATCGGGTCGGCTCTGGGGCCAACGTCCTGACTTTC. Translation gives CASSDRVGSGANVLTF.